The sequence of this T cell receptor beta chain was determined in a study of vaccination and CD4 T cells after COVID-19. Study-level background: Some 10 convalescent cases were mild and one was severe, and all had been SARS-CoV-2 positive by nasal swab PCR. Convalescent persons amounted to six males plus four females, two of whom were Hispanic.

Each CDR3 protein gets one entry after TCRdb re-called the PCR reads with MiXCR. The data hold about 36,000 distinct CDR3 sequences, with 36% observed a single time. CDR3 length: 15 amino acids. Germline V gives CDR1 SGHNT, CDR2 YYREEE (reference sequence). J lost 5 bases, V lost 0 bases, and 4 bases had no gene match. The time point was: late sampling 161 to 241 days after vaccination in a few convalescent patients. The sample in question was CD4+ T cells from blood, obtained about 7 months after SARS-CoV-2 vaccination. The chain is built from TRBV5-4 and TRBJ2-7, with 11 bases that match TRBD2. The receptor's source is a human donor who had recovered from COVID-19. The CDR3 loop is CASSLGRLAGNEQYF. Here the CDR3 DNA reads TGTGCCAGCAGCTTGGGAAGACTAGCGGGAAACGAGCAGTACTTC.